This TCR beta chain was identified in a study of T cell changes during pregnancy in multiple sclerosis. TCRdb's table, derived via immunoSEQ multiplex PCR, lists solely in-frame clones and lacks some. The sample lists some 10,000 clones, 85% to 90% occurring once. This CDR3 has 16 residues. Germline V gene sequence: CDR1 SGHTA, CDR2 FQGNSA. The V gene lost 2 bases and the J gene lost 2 bases, with 16 bases spanning the gap. In its sample, this clone was seen a few times. The receptor was derived from a female donor in good health, enrolled as a control in a pregnancy study. The chain has TRBV7-2 and TRBJ2-7; no reliable D call. Source: CD8+ T cells from peripheral blood mononuclear cells, taken in the first trimester of pregnancy. The CDR3 nucleotides read TGTGCCAGCAGCTTATCCCAAGCAGCTAGAACCTACGAGCAGTACTTC. Translating gives CASSLSQAARTYEQYF. Variable domain in full (rest from reference TRBV7-2 and TRBJ2-7): GAGVSQSPSNKVTEKGKDVELRCDPISGHTALYWYRQSLGQGLEFLIYFQGNSAPDKSGLPSDRFSAERTGGSVSTLTIQRTQQEDSAVYLCASSLSQAARTYEQYFGPGTRLTVT.